Below are 11 T cell receptor beta chains sequenced from a single sample in a study of cytomegalovirus exposure and HLA in healthy donors. PCR used 60 Vbeta primers and 13 Jbeta primers. TCRdb keeps only in-frame clones here, not all; method: immunoSEQ multiplex PCR. The sample table sets out 200,000 to 250,000 clones. Sequenced material: PBMCs. These receptors originate from a woman under 40 in good health and CMV-seropositive.

The V call is TRBV5-1, the J call TRBJ2-1, with 8 bases that match TRBD2. The CDR3 spans 14 residues. V gave up 4 bases and J gave up 8 bases; unmatched junction bases: 8. CDR1 and CDR2 from the germline V gene are SGHRS and YFSETQ. Here the CDR3 reads CASSATGTRDEQFF. CDR3 nucleotide sequence: TGCGCCAGCAGCGCAACCGGGACTAGAGATGAGCAGTTCTTC.

The J gene is TRBJ2-7, the V gene TRBV7-2; tentatively, D is TRBD2 (5 bases). The CDR3 is made up of 13 amino acids. V was pared by 3 bases and J by 1 base, with 7 bases between. The germline gives CDR1 SGHTA, CDR2 FQGNSA. CDR3 nucleotides: TGTGCCAGCAGCTTGAGGGAATCCTACGAGCAGTACTTC. This gives the protein CASSLRESYEQYF.

The chain combines TRBV19 with TRBJ2-2, with 9 nucleotides matching TRBD2. The germline V gene encodes CDR1 LNHDA and CDR2 SQIVND (reference sequence). V trimming: 3 bases; J trimming: 8 bases; junction bases outside the gene matches: 10. This CDR3 contains 16 residues. The CDR3: CASSIRAGGPGGELFF. CDR3 in DNA: TGTGCCAGTAGTATCCGAGCGGGGGGCCCCGGGGGGGAGCTGTTTTTT.

The V gene is TRBV29-1, the J gene TRBJ2-7; D uncertain. Trimming shortened V by 6 bases and J by 2 bases, and 8 bases separated the two germline ends. The CDR3 has 11 amino acids. Germline CDR1 and CDR2: SQVTM and ANQGSEA. CDR3 bases: TGCAGCGTCCCAGATACCTACGAGCAGTACTTC. Protein: CSVPDTYEQYF.

The rearrangement joins TRBV20-1 to TRBJ2-5; 7 bases match TRBD1. Trimming removed 7 bases from V and 9 bases from J; junction bases left unmatched: 8. Per the germline V gene, CDR1 is DFQATT and CDR2 is SNEGSKA (reference sequence). The CDR3 loop spans 11 amino acids. CDR3 nucleotides: TGCAGTGTCTTAGAAACAGGGGCCCAGTACTTC. Translation gives CSVLETGAQYF.

The J gene is TRBJ2-3, the V gene TRBV7-6, with a weak D call TRBD2 (6 bases). V lost 5 bases, J lost 6 bases, and 18 bases lay in between. The CDR3 covers 15 residues. CDR1 SGHVS and CDR2 FNYEAQ come from the germline V gene. The CDR3 reads CASSAPGVEDDTQYF. CDR3 coding DNA: TGTGCCAGCAGCGCCCCGGGGGTGGAAGATGATACGCAGTATTTT.

Here the CDR3 DNA reads TGTGCCAGTAGAACAGGGCTTCAGCCCCAGCATTTT. Translated: CASRTGLQPQHF. The V and J genes are TRBV19 and TRBJ1-5; weak D call: TRBD1 (6 bases). CDR1 and CDR2 from the germline V gene are LNHDA and SQIVND (reference sequence). CDR3 size: 12 residues. V shed 6 bases and J shed 6 bases, with 9 bases lying between them.

This chain links TRBV10-3 with TRBJ2-7; 7 nucleotides line up with TRBD1. The V gene's germline CDR1 is ENHRY and CDR2 SYGVKD. V was pared by 3 bases and J by 2 bases, with 7 bases of the junction left unmatched. The CDR3 contains 15 residues. The CDR3 protein is CAISDPTGITYEQYF. The CDR3 DNA sequence: TGTGCCATCAGTGACCCGACAGGGATCACCTACGAGCAGTACTTC.

The chain has TRBV6-5 and TRBJ2-1; TRBD1 matches 8 bases. This CDR3 contains 15 residues. Germline V lookup: CDR1 MNHEY, CDR2 SVGAGI. V dropped 2 bases and J dropped 9; count of bases not matched to a gene: 9. The CDR3 sequence: CASSYIATGAGEQFF. The CDR3 bases are TGTGCCAGCAGTTACATTGCGACAGGGGCCGGTGAGCAGTTCTTC.

This CDR3 reads CASSFTDRGGEQYF. The CDR3 DNA reads TGTGCCAGCAGCTTCACCGACAGGGGTGGCGAGCAGTACTTC. This chain uses TRBV7-2 with TRBJ2-7; 8 bases map to TRBD1. Losses at the gene ends were 3 bases for V and 6 bases for J; bases not matched to a gene: 7. This CDR3 spans 14 amino acids. Germline V gene sequence: CDR1 SGHTA, CDR2 FQGNSA.

This rearrangement joins TRBV5-6 to TRBJ1-5; 8 bases line up with TRBD1. J was trimmed by 6 bases and V by 4 bases; bases with no gene match: 6. Germline V CDR1 and CDR2: SGHDT, YYEEEE. The CDR3 has 14 residues. The DNA of the CDR3 is TGTGCCAGCAGCGAGACAGGGGTTGTTCAGCCCCAGCATTTT. Translating gives CASSETGVVQPQHF.